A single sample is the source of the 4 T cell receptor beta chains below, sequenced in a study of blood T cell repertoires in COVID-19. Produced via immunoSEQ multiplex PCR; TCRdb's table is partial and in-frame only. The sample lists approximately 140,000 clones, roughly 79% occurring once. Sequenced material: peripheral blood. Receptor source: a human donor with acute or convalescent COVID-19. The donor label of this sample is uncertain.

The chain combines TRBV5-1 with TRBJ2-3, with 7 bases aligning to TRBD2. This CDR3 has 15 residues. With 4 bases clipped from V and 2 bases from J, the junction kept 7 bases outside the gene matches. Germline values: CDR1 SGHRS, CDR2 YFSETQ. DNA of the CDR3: TGCGCCAGCAGCACCGTCGGGACTACCACAGATACGCAGTATTTT. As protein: CASSTVGTTTDTQYF.

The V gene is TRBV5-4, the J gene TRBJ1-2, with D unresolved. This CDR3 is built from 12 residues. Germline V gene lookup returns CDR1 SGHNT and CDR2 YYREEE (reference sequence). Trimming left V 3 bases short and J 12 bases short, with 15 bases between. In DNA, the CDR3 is TGTGCCAGCAGCTCGGAGGGATGGCCAGACACCTTC. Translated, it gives CASSSEGWPDTF. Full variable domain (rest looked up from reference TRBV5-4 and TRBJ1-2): ETGVTQSPTHLIKTRGQQVTLRCSSQSGHNTVSWYQQALGQGPQFIFQYYREEENGRGNFPPRFSGLQFPNYSSELNVNALELDDSALYLCASSSEGWPDTFGSGTRLTVV.

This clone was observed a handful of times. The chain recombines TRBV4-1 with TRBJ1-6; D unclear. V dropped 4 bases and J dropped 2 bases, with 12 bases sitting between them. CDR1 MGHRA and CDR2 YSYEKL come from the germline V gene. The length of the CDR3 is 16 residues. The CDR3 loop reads CASSPIGRTYNSPLHF. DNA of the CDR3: TGCGCCAGCAGCCCGATAGGGAGAACCTATAATTCACCCCTCCACTTT.

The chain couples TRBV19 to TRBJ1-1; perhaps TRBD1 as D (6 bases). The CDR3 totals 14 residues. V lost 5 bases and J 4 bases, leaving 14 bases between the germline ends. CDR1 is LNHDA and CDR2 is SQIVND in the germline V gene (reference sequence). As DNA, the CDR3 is TGTGCCAGTAGTCCGGGGACATCTGGCACTGAAGCTTTCTTT. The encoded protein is CASSPGTSGTEAFF. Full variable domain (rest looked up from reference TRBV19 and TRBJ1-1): DGGITQSPKYLFRKEGQNVTLSCEQNLNHDAMYWYRQDPGQGLRLIYYSQIVNDFQKGDIAEGYSVSREKKESFPLTVTSAQKNPTAFYLCASSPGTSGTEAFFGQGTRLTVV.